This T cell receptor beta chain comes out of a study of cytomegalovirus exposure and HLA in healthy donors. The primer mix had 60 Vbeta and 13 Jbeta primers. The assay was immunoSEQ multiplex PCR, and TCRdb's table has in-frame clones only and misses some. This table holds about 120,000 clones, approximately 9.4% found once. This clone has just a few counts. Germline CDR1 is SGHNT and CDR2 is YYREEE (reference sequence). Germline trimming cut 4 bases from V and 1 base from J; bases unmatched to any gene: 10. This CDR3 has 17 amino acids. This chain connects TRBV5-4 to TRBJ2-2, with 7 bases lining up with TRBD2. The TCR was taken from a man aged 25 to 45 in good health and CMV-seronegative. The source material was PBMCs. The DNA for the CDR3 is TGTGCCAGCAGCCCGGATGGGGGGGGGATGAACACCGGGGAGCTGTTTTTT. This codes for CASSPDGGGMNTGELFF. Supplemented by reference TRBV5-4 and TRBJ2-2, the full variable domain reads ETGVTQSPTHLIKTRGQQVTLRCSSQSGHNTVSWYQQALGQGPQFIFQYYREEENGRGNFPPRFSGLQFPNYSSELNVNALELDDSALYLCASSPDGGGMNTGELFFGEGSRLTVL.